A single sample gave rise to the 28 T cell receptor beta chains below, sequenced in a study of response to subunit inactivated influenza vaccine. TCRdb re-called the RT-PCR reads with MiXCR, one entry per CDR3 protein. The repertoire holds approximately 160,000 distinct CDR3 sequences, with about 11% as singletons. This sample comprised CD8+ T cells sorted from PBMCs, obtained roughly 24 months after vaccination. All receptors come from a man between 50 and 75 years old who received an inactivated influenza vaccine.

This clonotype was found a few times. This chain links TRBV7-8 with TRBJ1-6; D uncertain. This CDR3 region has 14 residues. Germline V gene lookup returns CDR1 SGHVS and CDR2 FQNEAQ. V lost 3 bases, J lost 0 bases, and 3 bases lay in between. The CDR3 DNA is TGTGCCAGCAGCTTTAACTCCTATAATTCACCCCTCCACTTT. It codes for CASSFNSYNSPLHF.

In DNA form, the CDR3 reads TGTGCCAGCTTAGGCCGTAGCGGCTCTCGCACAGATACGCAGTATTTT. Protein product: CASLGRSGSRTDTQYF. The chain has TRBV2 and TRBJ2-3; maybe TRBD2 (6 bases). Germline V CDR1 and CDR2: SNHLY, FYNNEI. Trimming removed 8 bases at V and 1 base at J, with 19 bases between. The CDR3 loop spans 16 amino acids.

V and J are TRBV13 and TRBJ2-7; 9 bases are shared with TRBD1. This CDR3 spans 14 amino acids. The junction had 4 bases not matched to a gene; V was cut back by 5 bases and J by 2 bases. Germline lookup yields CDR1 PRHDT and CDR2 FYEKMQ (reference sequence). The CDR3 sequence is CASSNRDRAYEQYF. CDR3 sequence (DNA): TGTGCCAGCAGCAACCGGGACAGGGCCTACGAGCAGTACTTC.

This chain connects TRBV28 to TRBJ2-3; TRBD2 matches at 12 bases. The CDR3 is 20 residues long. V trimming: 2 bases; J trimming: 3 bases; junction bases outside the gene matches: 15. CDR1 is MDHEN and CDR2 is SYDVKM in the germline V gene. This CDR3 is CASSLTPALAGGPGTDTQYF. CDR3 coding DNA: TGTGCCAGCAGTTTAACTCCGGCGCTAGCGGGAGGGCCGGGGACAGATACGCAGTATTTT.

The V and J genes are TRBV27 and TRBJ2-1; D gene unclear. With 9 bases removed from V and 15 bases from J, the gap between germline ends came to 15 bases. This CDR3 has 10 residues. The germline V gene has CDR1 MNHEY and CDR2 SMNVEV (reference sequence). The DNA of the CDR3 is TGTGCCAGGTTCAGAGTTGGGCTGTTCTTC. This gives the protein CARFRVGLFF.

The genes are TRBV5-5 and TRBJ2-7; D remains ambiguous. The germline V gene encodes CDR1 SGHKS and CDR2 YYEKEE (reference sequence). Between the trimmed V and J ends, which lost 0 bases and 3 bases, there was a span of 10 bases. This CDR3 comprises 14 residues. The CDR3 reads CASSLDTMFYEQYF. The CDR3 coding sequence is TGTGCCAGCAGCTTGGACACGATGTTCTACGAGCAGTACTTC.

This clonotype was observed at least ten times. The chain is built from TRBV3-1 and TRBJ2-1; a weak D match, TRBD1 (6 bases). The CDR3 runs to 15 residues. The V gene's germline CDR1 is LGHDT and CDR2 YNNKEL (reference sequence). The V gene lost 2 bases and the J gene lost 0 bases, with 8 bases spanning the gap. CDR3 nucleotide sequence: TGTGCCAGCAGCCAAACAGGGAGCTCCTACAATGAGCAGTTCTTC. Translating it yields CASSQTGSSYNEQFF.

This clonotype was picked up a small number of times. The V and J genes are TRBV7-8 and TRBJ1-5; 8 bases agree with TRBD1. Germline trimming cut 2 bases from V and 3 bases from J; bases unmatched to any gene: 3. This CDR3 region has 15 residues. The germline gives CDR1 SGHVS, CDR2 FQNEAQ. In DNA, the CDR3 is TGTGCCAGCAGCTTAAAGGGACAGGCCAATCAGCCCCAGCATTTT. Amino acid sequence: CASSLKGQANQPQHF.

There are many counts of this clonotype. The V call is TRBV10-2, the J call TRBJ2-7; maybe TRBD2 (7 bases). Germline V gene lookup returns CDR1 WSHSY and CDR2 SAAADI. There are 15 residues in the CDR3. Trimming stripped 1 base from V and 7 bases from J, with 17 bases between. For the CDR3, the DNA is TGCGCCAGCAGTGAGTTGGGGGGGGCGACCTGGGAGCAGTACTTC. Protein product: CASSELGGATWEQYF.

This clonotype was seen ten or more times. The J gene is TRBJ1-5, the V gene TRBV7-9; TRBD1 matches at 7 bases. This CDR3 region has 15 residues. Per the germline V gene, CDR1 is SEHNR and CDR2 is FQNEAQ (reference sequence). Losses at the gene ends were 3 bases for V and 2 bases for J; bases not matched to a gene: 4. CDR3 sequence: CASSLTGMGNQPQHF. CDR3 in DNA: TGTGCCAGCAGCTTGACAGGGATGGGCAATCAGCCCCAGCATTTT. Full variable domain (missing parts from reference TRBV7-9 and TRBJ1-5): DTGVSQNPRHKITKRGQNVTFRCDPISEHNRLYWYRQTLGQGPEFLTYFQNEAQLEKSRLLSDRFSAERPKGSFSTLEIQRTEQGDSAMYLCASSLTGMGNQPQHFGDGTRLSIL.

This clonotype occurred a few times. The chain employs TRBV11-2 and TRBJ2-7, with 9 positions matching TRBD2. Germline-derived CDR1 and CDR2 are SGHAT and FQNNGV. The junction had 3 bases not matched to a gene; V was cut back by 0 bases and J by 3 bases. CDR3 size: 15 residues. CDR3 DNA: TGTGCCAGCAGCTTAGAGGCGCGGGAGGGCTACGAGCAGTACTTC. Its protein is CASSLEAREGYEQYF.

This clonotype was counted a few times. The chain recombines TRBV11-2 with TRBJ2-7; 8 nucleotides align to TRBD2. The CDR3 consists of 16 residues. Germline V lookup: CDR1 SGHAT, CDR2 FQNNGV. Trimming at V came to 2 bases and at J to 6 bases, leaving 12 bases not matched to a gene. CDR3 sequence reads: CASSLRSPGLVTEQYF. CDR3 in DNA: TGTGCCAGCAGCTTAAGGTCACCGGGACTAGTCACCGAGCAGTACTTC.

This clonotype came up a few times. The chain combines TRBV2 with TRBJ2-6; the D gene is possibly TRBD2 (6 bases). Trimming shortened V by 4 bases and J by 2 bases, and 12 bases separated the two germline ends. Germline assignment: CDR1 SNHLY and CDR2 FYNNEI. This CDR3 is built from 16 residues. CDR3: CASSVGGMAGANVLTF. The CDR3 DNA follows: TGTGCCAGCAGTGTGGGGGGTATGGCTGGGGCCAACGTCCTGACTTTC.

The chain uses TRBV20-1 and TRBJ2-1; 11 nucleotides align to TRBD2. Germline CDR1 DFQATT, CDR2 SNEGSKA (reference sequence). The CDR3 consists of 17 residues. The junction had 8 bases not matched to a gene; V was cut back by 0 bases and J by 4 bases. CDR3: CSARDIAGGLLYNEQFF. CDR3 nucleotides: TGCAGTGCTAGAGATATAGCGGGGGGGTTACTTTACAATGAGCAGTTCTTC.

V is TRBV6-2 or TRBV6-3 and J is TRBJ2-1; D gene uncertain. The V end lost 2 bases, the J end lost 6 bases, and 8 bases lay between the germline ends. This CDR3 has 13 residues. Germline lookup yields CDR1 MNHEY and CDR2 SVGEGT. The CDR3 sequence: CASSYDNFNEQFF. CDR3 in DNA: TGTGCCAGCAGTTACGACAATTTCAATGAGCAGTTCTTC.

This clonotype was observed a handful of times. This chain links TRBV29-1 with TRBJ1-2; no definite D call. The germline CDR1 and CDR2 sequences are SQVTM and ANQGSEA. This CDR3 comprises 12 residues. The V gene lost 5 bases and the J gene lost 3 bases, with 10 bases spanning the gap. The CDR3 reads CSVRTGDYGYTF. The CDR3 bases are TGCAGCGTTCGGACTGGGGACTATGGCTACACCTTC.

The chain employs TRBV20-1 and TRBJ1-2; D may be TRBD1 (6 bases). The CDR3 is made up of 15 amino acids. Trimming took 0 bases from V and 2 from J, leaving 13 bases between them. Germline loops: CDR1 DFQATT, CDR2 SNEGSKA (reference sequence). CDR3: CSARDARGQNYGYTF. The CDR3 DNA reads TGCAGTGCTAGAGATGCTAGGGGACAAAACTATGGCTACACCTTC.

The chain couples TRBV24-1 to TRBJ2-6; unclear D gene. Germline-derived CDR1 and CDR2 are KGHDR and SFDVKD. Trimming left V 4 bases short and J 4 bases short, with 13 bases between. The CDR3 spans 16 residues. CDR3 nucleotides: TGTGCCACCAGTGAGTCCCACATAGCCGGGGCCAACGTCCTGACTTTC. It yields the protein CATSESHIAGANVLTF.

At least ten counts were recorded for this clonotype. The rearrangement joins TRBV6-5 to TRBJ2-1; D unclear. Germline V CDR1 and CDR2: MNHEY, SVGAGI. This CDR3 is built from 11 residues. V dropped 8 bases and J dropped 9 bases, with 11 bases sitting between them. CDR3 in amino acids: CASGPTVEQFF. CDR3 DNA sequence: TGTGCCAGCGGTCCCACAGTTGAGCAGTTCTTC.

This clonotype was counted only a few times. The chain is built from TRBV30 and TRBJ2-1, with a tentative D call TRBD1 (6 bases). Trimming shortened V by 2 bases and J by 0 bases, and 11 bases separated the two germline ends. Looked up from germline, CDR1 is GTSNPN and CDR2 is SVGIG (reference sequence). The CDR3 is made up of 15 amino acids. CDR3 bases: TGTGCCTGGAGTAACGGACAGAGCTCCTACAATGAGCAGTTCTTC. Its protein product is CAWSNGQSSYNEQFF.

The chain couples TRBV15 to TRBJ2-5; D is unclear. The CDR3 totals 13 residues. From germline, CDR1 is LNHNV and CDR2 YYDKDF (reference sequence). V lost 1 base and J lost 2, with 5 bases in between. CDR3 loop: CATSRVGQETQYF. The DNA of the CDR3 is TGTGCCACCAGCAGAGTGGGGCAAGAGACCCAGTACTTC. The whole variable domain, filled in from reference TRBV15 and TRBJ2-5, reads DAMVIQNPRYQVTQFGKPVTLSCSQTLNHNVMYWYQQKSSQAPKLLFHYYDKDFNNEADTPDNFQSRRPNTSFCFLDIRSPGLGDTAMYLCATSRVGQETQYFGPGTRLLVL.

This clonotype was seen a few times. This chain uses TRBV6-2 or TRBV6-3 with TRBJ2-1; 7 positions match TRBD1. The CDR3 spans 20 residues. Germline V gene sequence: CDR1 MNHEY, CDR2 SVGEGT. Unmatched junction bases numbered 21, after V lost 3 bases and J lost 4 bases. CDR3 sequence: CASSYYNGDSGPDEYNEQFF. The CDR3, as DNA: TGTGCCAGCAGTTATTATAACGGGGACAGTGGCCCCGACGAATACAATGAGCAGTTCTTC.

The V gene is TRBV10-3, the J gene TRBJ1-2; the match to TRBD1 covers 7 bases. The junction had 5 bases not matched to a gene; V was cut back by 2 bases and J by 14 bases. CDR3 length equals 11 residues. Germline V gene data show CDR1 as ENHRY and CDR2 as SYGVKD. In DNA form, the CDR3 reads TGTGCCATCAGTGAGGGGACAGTCCGGACCTTC. Encoded protein: CAISEGTVRTF.

Regarding this clonotype: A single base separates this from a much larger clone, so it may be a read error. The chain is built from TRBV5-1 and TRBJ2-3; 7 bases match TRBD1. Germline trimming cut 3 bases from V and 5 bases from J; bases unmatched to any gene: 12. Germline loops: CDR1 SGHRS, CDR2 YFSETQ. The CDR3 is made up of 16 amino acids. The CDR3 nucleotides are TGCGCCAGCAGCTCAAACCGGGACAGAAAGATAGATACGCAGTATTTT. This sequence encodes CASSSNRDRKIDTQYF.

The chain employs TRBV3-1 and TRBJ2-1, with D possibly TRBD2 on 5 matching bases. CDR1 LGHDT and CDR2 YNNKEL come from the germline V gene (reference sequence). V was trimmed by 0 bases and J by 2 bases, leaving 14 bases between them. The CDR3 spans 17 residues. The CDR3 loop is CASSQDQGLAPYNEQFF. CDR3 DNA sequence: TGTGCCAGCAGCCAAGATCAAGGTCTAGCCCCCTACAATGAGCAGTTCTTC.

This clonotype came up a few times. The chain uses TRBV7-9 and TRBJ2-3, with D possibly TRBD2 on 7 matching bases. With 3 bases removed from V and 5 bases from J, the gap between germline ends came to 12 bases. The germline gives CDR1 SEHNR, CDR2 FQNEAQ (reference sequence). The CDR3 length is 14 residues. The CDR3 region is CASSFGGGGDTQYF. The CDR3 DNA reads TGTGCCAGCAGCTTTGGAGGGGGGGGAGATACGCAGTATTTT.

The rearrangement joins TRBV29-1 to TRBJ2-7; 7 bases align to TRBD2. CDR1 and CDR2 (germline): SQVTM, ANQGSEA. CDR3 length: 14 amino acids. V lost 4 bases to trimming and J lost 1 base; unmatched junction nucleotides: 7. CDR3 protein: CSVATRDYSYEQYF. CDR3 DNA sequence: TGCAGCGTTGCGACCCGGGACTATTCCTACGAGCAGTACTTC.

The chain recombines TRBV12-3 or TRBV12-4 with TRBJ2-1; D gene ambiguous. With 6 bases removed from V and 6 bases from J, the gap between germline ends came to 12 bases. The CDR3 spans 13 residues. The CDR3, as DNA: TGTGCCAGCAGATTCAGTTCGGGCAATGAGCAGTTCTTC. Translated, it gives CASRFSSGNEQFF.